This T cell receptor (beta chain) was retrieved from a study of T cells after yellow fever vaccination (dated by TCRdb to between 2018 and 2021). Turning to the overall study: Libraries from fractions with low cell numbers were prepared with the SMART-Seq v4 Ultra Low Input RNA kit. Two healthy male donors, one aged 18 to 30 and one aged 30 to 39 years, were included in the cohort. To track T-cell clones before and after primary and booster YFV17D yellow fever vaccination, bulk TCR alpha and beta repertoires were sequenced longitudinally. Blood samples were taken at several timepoints before and after primary and secondary immunization, and bulk PBMC replicates and cell subsets were isolated.

Ten or more counts support this clonotype. This clone's antigen is unknown. No much larger clone exists at a distance of one base, and base qualities are not known. The sample's treatment or condition label is to be understood as: live attenuated yellow fever vaccine strain. A standard Ficoll-Paque protocol was used to isolate PBMCs from peripheral blood. Dynabeads CD4 and CD8 positive selection kits were used to isolate the CD4 and CD8 T-cell fractions. RNA was extracted with TriZol from bulk PBMCs, CD4 and CD8 fractions, and dextramer-positive and dextramer-negative fractions. V lost 2 bases and J lost 4 bases, and the count of bases not matched to a germline gene is 11. Reading the germline V gene (reference sequence) gives CDR1 SGHKS and CDR2 YYEKEE. Reading from cysteine to phenylalanine, the CDR3 counts 17 amino acids. Only the CDR3 portion is preserved as DNA: 51 bases, with reading frame beginning at the first base.

TCR cDNA was made using 5'RACE template switching, a step that added a universal primer site and unique molecular identifiers. Priming for cDNA synthesis came from both the TCR alpha and TCR beta constant segments. Libraries were amplified in two PCR steps, with sample barcodes and sequencing adapters added in the second step. Sequencing of the libraries was done on either Illumina HiSeq 2500 (2x100 bp) or NovaSeq (2x150 bp). Under the source paper's analysis protocol: MIGEC was used to demultiplex reads and collapse the reads into UMI consensus sequences, and MiXCR was used for V(D)J alignment. Vaccine-responding clonotypes were identified with edgeR using replicate PBMC samples, with FDR below 0.01 and a log2 fold change above 5 up to day 15 being required. CD4 or CD8 identity was assigned to each bulk clonotype according to whether the clonotype was present at higher abundance in the sequenced CD4 repertoire or the sequenced CD8 repertoire. In TCRdb, the public reads were trimmed at Q25 with fastp and aligned with MiXCR, with productive beta chains retained. Entries are consolidated by CDR3 protein sequence, retaining the most common genes and DNA. TCRdb, not the original authors, processed these V and J calls. For this sample there are 100,000 to 150,000 distinct CDR3 sequences; under 8% appear just once. Roughly 2.5% of the sample is taken by the ten largest.

Study-wide findings and limitations: After the booster, most of the clones that had expanded following primary vaccination were detected again (roughly 96% of CD4 and 80% to 90% of CD8), which suggests that memory was broadly maintained. Computational filtering was needed because FACS-sorted repertoires could contain abundant contaminating clonotypes from the bulk population. Compared with the primary T-cell response, the secondary T-cell response was faster but weaker, reaching its peak on day 5 rather than on day 15. Because only a couple of donors were included in the study, the extent to which the findings can be generalized is limited. A small share of clonotypes occurred in both CD4 and CD8 compartments, likely arising from convergent recombination.

This sequence originates from a man aged 18 to 30 who received the YFV17D yellow fever vaccine. Here the sequenced sample was CD4+ T cells sorted from PBMCs, taken about 10 days after the first yellow fever vaccination. Recombination joined TRBV5-5 with TRBJ2-3, and TRBD2 aligns with 9 junction nucleotides. The CDR3 sequence is CASSFRGLAGPPDTQYF. The DNA is TGTGCCAGCAGCTTTCGGGGGCTAGCGGGGCCCCCAGATACGCAGTATTTT.